Following are 17 T cell receptor beta chains from one sample sequenced in a study of response to subunit inactivated influenza vaccine. From the RT-PCR reads, TCRdb called clonotypes with MiXCR, one entry per CDR3 protein. The sample has 200,000 to 250,000 distinct CDR3 sequences, 12% seen once. Source: non-naive T cells sorted from PBMCs, taken approximately 15 days before vaccination. The receptors originated from a man aged 45-65 years who received an inactivated influenza vaccine.

This chain links TRBV5-5 with TRBJ2-7, with D unclear. CDR3 length equals 15 residues. Between the trimmed V and J ends, which lost 0 bases and 0 bases, there was a span of 10 bases. Germline V gives CDR1 SGHKS, CDR2 YYEKEE (reference sequence). This chain's CDR3 is CASSLEGRSSYEQYF. As DNA, the CDR3 is TGTGCCAGCAGCTTGGAGGGAAGGAGCTCCTACGAGCAGTACTTC.

The chain carries TRBV3-1 and TRBJ1-5, with D perhaps matching TRBD1 (5 bases). The germline V and J ends were trimmed by 11 bases and 3 bases, with 17 bases remaining between them. CDR3 length: 14 amino acids. CDR1 is LGHDT, CDR2 YNNKEL, per germline (reference sequence). CDR3 protein: CAGIQGRNNQPQHF. CDR3 sequence (DNA): TGTGCCGGAATCCAGGGTCGTAACAATCAGCCCCAGCATTTT.

The rearrangement uses TRBV20-1 and TRBJ2-7; D not resolved. Germline-derived CDR1 and CDR2 are DFQATT and SNEGSKA (reference sequence). Trimming removed 6 bases at V and 4 bases at J, with 4 bases between. This CDR3 has 9 residues. CDR3 residues: CSAMYEQYF. In nucleotides, the CDR3 is TGCAGTGCAATGTACGAGCAGTACTTC.

This clonotype showed up many times. The J gene is TRBJ2-7, the V gene TRBV20-1, with 7 bases that match TRBD2. The CDR3 is made up of 16 amino acids. Germline V CDR1 and CDR2: DFQATT, SNEGSKA (reference sequence). V dropped 5 bases and J dropped 0; count of bases not matched to a gene: 13. Written as DNA, the CDR3 is TGCAGTGCTCCCATGACCTCGAGCGGGAACTCCTACGAGCAGTACTTC. This translates into CSAPMTSSGNSYEQYF.

This clonotype occurred a few times. The V call is TRBV6-2 or TRBV6-3, the J call TRBJ2-1, with no clear D. The germline CDR1 and CDR2 sequences are MNHEY and SVGEGT. The CDR3 is 14 residues long. Between the trimmed V and J ends, which lost 0 bases and 5 bases, there was a span of 8 bases. The CDR3 nucleotides read TGTGCCAGCAGTTACTCCTCCCCTGACAATGAGCAGTTCTTC. Residues: CASSYSSPDNEQFF.

Concerning this clonotype itself: The conserved closing phenylalanine or tryptophan is absent in this CDR3, likely reflecting a read error. This chain joins TRBV7-2 and TRBJ1-1; 9 nucleotides align to TRBD1. The junction had 4 bases not matched to a gene; V was cut back by 0 bases and J by 5 bases. Germline assignment: CDR1 SGHTA and CDR2 FQGNSA. The CDR3 loop spans 15 amino acids. CDR3 DNA: TGTGCCAGCAGCTTAGCACGGACAGGGGAGACTGAAGCTTTCTTG. Translated: CASSLARTGETEAFL.

The rearrangement links TRBV28 to TRBJ2-7; the D gene could be TRBD1 or TRBD2 (6 bases each). CDR3 length equals 15 residues. The germline gives CDR1 MDHEN, CDR2 SYDVKM. The germline V and J ends were trimmed by 4 bases and 6 bases, with 19 bases remaining between them. This chain's CDR3 is CASSSGGGLAPEQYF. DNA for the CDR3: TGTGCCAGCAGTTCCGGAGGGGGTTTGGCCCCCGAGCAGTACTTC.

This clonotype was recorded many times. As DNA, the CDR3 is TGCGCCAGCAGCCACCGACTAGCGGGGGGTAGAACAGATACGCAGTATTTT. Its translation is CASSHRLAGGRTDTQYF. V usage is TRBV4-1 and J usage is TRBJ2-3; 13 positions match TRBD2. The V gene end was trimmed by 3 bases and the J gene end by 3 bases; junction bases not matched to a gene: 6. The CDR3 covers 17 residues. Germline CDR1 MGHRA, CDR2 YSYEKL.

CDR3 residues: CASSEVGGAPYEQYF. The CDR3 DNA is TGTGCCAGCAGCGAGGTGGGGGGCGCACCCTACGAGCAGTACTTC. The V and J genes are TRBV3-1 and TRBJ2-7; tentatively, D is TRBD1 or TRBD2 (6 bases each). Between the trimmed V and J ends, which lost 5 bases and 2 bases, there was a span of 16 bases. This CDR3 region has 15 residues. The V gene's germline CDR1 is LGHDT and CDR2 YNNKEL (reference sequence).

In DNA form, the CDR3 reads TGTGCCAGCAGCCAAGCCCCGGGACTAGCTTTCGATGAGCAGTTCTTC. As protein: CASSQAPGLAFDEQFF. The chain is built from TRBV3-1 and TRBJ2-1; 9 nucleotides agree with TRBD2. Germline V lookup: CDR1 LGHDT, CDR2 YNNKEL (reference sequence). J was trimmed by 8 bases and V by 1 base; bases with no gene match: 9. CDR3 size: 16 residues.

This clonotype has more than one count but fewer than ten. This rearrangement joins TRBV4-2 to TRBJ2-7; 7 bases align to TRBD1. V shed 4 bases and J 3 bases; nucleotides not matched to a gene: 12. Looked up from germline, CDR1 is LGHNA and CDR2 is YNFKEQ. The CDR3 has 16 residues. CDR3 nucleotides: TGTGCCAGCAGCCGTGCCTCCGGGACAGTTGGCTACGAGCAGTACTTC. Its translation: CASSRASGTVGYEQYF.

In its sample, this clonotype was seen many times. The chain links TRBV29-1 to TRBJ2-3; no clear D. The CDR3 consists of 11 residues. Germline CDR1 SQVTM, CDR2 ANQGSEA. The CDR3 loop is CTIRGTDTQYF. The CDR3 DNA reads as TGCACCATTAGGGGCACAGATACGCAGTATTTT.

Many counts were recorded for this clonotype. The genes are TRBV3-1 and TRBJ2-1; 10 positions match TRBD2. The CDR3 is 17 amino acids. V lost 1 base, J lost 2 bases, and 5 bases stayed unmatched. Germline loops: CDR1 LGHDT, CDR2 YNNKEL (reference sequence). The CDR3 DNA sequence: TGTGCCAGCAGCCAAGTCGTACTAGCGGGACCCTACAATGAGCAGTTCTTC. The encoded protein is CASSQVVLAGPYNEQFF.

This clonotype was seen repeatedly, ten times or more. The CDR3 DNA reads TGCAGCGTTGCGGCCGCGGCCAACAATCAGCCCCAGCATTTT. Protein sequence: CSVAAAANNQPQHF. The chain uses TRBV29-1 and TRBJ1-5; D ambiguous. The CDR3 runs to 14 residues. Per the germline V gene, CDR1 is SQVTM and CDR2 is ANQGSEA. Trimming pared 4 bases from V and 3 bases from J, leaving 13 bases between.

V and J are TRBV9 and TRBJ2-3, with 11 bases fitting TRBD2. This CDR3 spans 17 amino acids. CDR1 and CDR2 (germline): SGDLS, YYNGEE. Trimming took 0 bases from V and 6 from J; bases not matched to a gene: 9. The CDR3 loop is CASSVEIAGGPADTQYF. The CDR3 DNA sequence: TGTGCCAGCAGCGTAGAGATAGCGGGAGGGCCGGCTGATACGCAGTATTTT.

V and J are TRBV28 and TRBJ2-5; D remains unclear. The CDR3 contains 16 residues. The germline V and J ends were trimmed by 3 bases and 1 base, with 15 bases remaining between them. Germline V gives CDR1 MDHEN, CDR2 SYDVKM. This chain's CDR3 is CASSLGFGAGQETQYF. CDR3 bases: TGTGCCAGCAGTTTGGGGTTCGGAGCTGGCCAAGAGACCCAGTACTTC.

The rearrangement uses TRBV7-9 and TRBJ1-3, with D hard to call. V lost 5 bases, J lost 0 bases, and 14 bases lay in between. CDR3 length: 16 residues. Germline V gene lookup returns CDR1 SEHNR and CDR2 FQNEAQ (reference sequence). CDR3 DNA sequence: TGTGCCAGCAGCGCGGACGGATACTCCTCTGGAAACACCATATATTTT. Translated: CASSADGYSSGNTIYF.